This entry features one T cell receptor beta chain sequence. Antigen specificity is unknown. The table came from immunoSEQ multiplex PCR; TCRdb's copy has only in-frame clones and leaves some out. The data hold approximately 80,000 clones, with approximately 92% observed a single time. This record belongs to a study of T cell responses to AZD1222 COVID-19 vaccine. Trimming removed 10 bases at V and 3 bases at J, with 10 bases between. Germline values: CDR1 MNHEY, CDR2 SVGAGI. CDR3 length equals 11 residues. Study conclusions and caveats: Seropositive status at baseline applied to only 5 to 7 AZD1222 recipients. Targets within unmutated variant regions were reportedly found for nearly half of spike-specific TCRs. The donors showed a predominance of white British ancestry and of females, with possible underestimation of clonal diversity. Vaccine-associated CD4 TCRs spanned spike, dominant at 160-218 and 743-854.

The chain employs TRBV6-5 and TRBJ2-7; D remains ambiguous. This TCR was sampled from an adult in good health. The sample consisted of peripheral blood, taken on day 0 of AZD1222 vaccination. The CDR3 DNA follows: TGTGCCACCACCGCGCACTACGAGCAGTACTTC. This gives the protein CATTAHYEQYF.